This T cell receptor (beta chain) appears in the sequencing data of a study of T cells in Graves' hyperthyroidism and ophthalmopathy. About the research overall: Peripheral blood collection took place at initial diagnosis, before any treatment.

Study conclusions and caveats: Most expanded thyroid clonotypes above 0.001 also appeared in blood.

Amplified TCR beta CDR3 regions derived from RNA transcripts. RT-PCR in the first round (using the HTBI primer set) targeted the TCR CDR3. MiXCR, applied by TCRdb to the multiplex PCR reads, yields one record per CDR3 protein. Here the sample spans hundreds of thousands of distinct CDR3 sequences, around 20% being singletons. Regarding this clonotype: Its antigen remains unknown.

CDR3 size: 13 residues. Germline-derived CDR1 and CDR2 are MDHEN and SYDVKM. Trimming stripped 5 bases from V and 2 bases from J, with 8 bases between. The origin of this receptor is a man aged 25 to 45 with Graves' ophthalmopathy. The chain links TRBV28 to TRBJ2-3; D is uncertain. The sequencing input was blood. The CDR3 bases are TGTGCCAGCAGTGGATACCCCACAGATACGCAGTATTTT. It yields the protein CASSGYPTDTQYF.